The 14 T cell receptor beta chains listed next were all sequenced from one sample in a study of prognosis after radiotherapy for stage I lung cancer. CDR3 of TCR beta was amplified from genomic DNA via a two-round multiplex PCR. Amplification in first-round PCR relied on primers specific to each TRBV and TRBJ gene. Via MiXCR, TCRdb re-called the multiplex PCR reads, giving one row per CDR3 protein. The sample lists more than 30,000 distinct CDR3 sequences, 42% seen once, with about 16% in the top ten. Sample: PBMCs, taken before or after stereotactic body radiation therapy (not recorded which). The receptors were gathered from a donor older than 45 with non-small cell lung cancer.

Regarding this clonotype: With a far larger clone one base away, a read error is the likely cause. This chain links TRBV6-5 with TRBJ2-1; D uncertain. Germline lookup yields CDR1 MNHEY and CDR2 SVGAGI. Trimming stripped 8 bases from V and 0 bases from J, with 11 bases between. The CDR3 consists of 14 residues. The CDR3 DNA follows: TGTGCCAGCGCCGTGTGGGGCTCCTACAATGAGCAGTTCTTC. Translating it yields CASAVWGSYNEQFF.

The chain couples TRBV6-1 to TRBJ1-2, with D perhaps matching TRBD1 (5 bases). The CDR3 is made up of 13 amino acids. V was shortened by 6 bases and J by 3 bases, with 11 bases between the two germline ends. Germline V CDR1 and CDR2: MNHNS, SASEGT. In DNA form, the CDR3 reads TGTGCCAGCAGCACTCGGGGGGACTATGGCTACACCTTC. Encoded protein: CASSTRGDYGYTF.

This clonotype was recorded once. The chain is built from TRBV5-1 and TRBJ1-5; D remains ambiguous. The CDR3 is 14 amino acids. V was pared by 0 bases and J by 9 bases, with 13 bases between. CDR1 SGHRS and CDR2 YFSETQ come from the germline V gene. DNA of the CDR3: TGCGCCAGCAGCTTGGATTTGGGGAATGGGCCCCAGCATTTT. Translation: CASSLDLGNGPQHF. Full variable domain (remainder filled in from reference TRBV5-1 and TRBJ1-5): KAGVTQTPRYLIKTRGQQVTLSCSPISGHRSVSWYQQTPGQGLQFLFEYFSETQRNKGNFPGRFSGRQFSNSRSEMNVSTLELGDSALYLCASSLDLGNGPQHFGDGTRLSIL.

This clonotype was seen just once. An end of the junction does not agree with germline; a read error may underlie this. The chain recombines TRBV2 with TRBJ1-6; the match to TRBD1 covers 10 bases. Looked up from germline, CDR1 is SNHLY and CDR2 is FYNNEI. The CDR3 is 17 amino acids. Written as DNA, the CDR3 is TGTGCCAGCAGTGTACCGGGACAGGGGCTATCTCAATCACCCCTACACTTT. As protein: CASSVPGQGLSQSPLHF.

This clonotype was recorded many times. The V gene is TRBV30, the J gene TRBJ1-4; possibly TRBD1 for D (5 bases). V gave up 2 bases and J gave up 4 bases, with 14 bases separating them. Germline V CDR1 and CDR2: GTSNPN, SVGIG (reference sequence). The CDR3 loop spans 15 amino acids. This CDR3 is CAWSRGQRGNEKLFF. The CDR3 DNA sequence: TGTGCCTGGAGTCGAGGACAACGGGGTAATGAAAAACTGTTTTTT.

Comment on this clonotype: A read error likely explains this, since a far larger clone differs by one base. The rearrangement uses TRBV6-2 or TRBV6-3 and TRBJ2-1; tentative D call: TRBD2 (7 bases). The V and J ends lost 7 bases and 6 bases respectively, with 22 bases between them. Looked up from germline, CDR1 is MNHEY and CDR2 is SVGEGT. CDR3 length equals 16 residues. This chain's CDR3 is CASIPKWGEGGNEQFF. The CDR3 DNA follows: TGTGCCAGCATCCCTAAGTGGGGGGAGGGGGGCAATGAGCAGTTCTTC.

This clonotype ranks as medium-sized (0.01 to 0.1%). The V and J genes are TRBV6-5 and TRBJ2-1, with 8 bases matching TRBD2. The CDR3 is 16 residues long. In germline, CDR1 is MNHEY, CDR2 SVGAGI. V gave up 4 bases and J gave up 4 bases; unmatched junction bases: 9. CDR3 sequence (DNA): TGTGCCAGCAGTTTAAGTCCTAGCGGGCCATACAATGAGCAGTTCTTC. Translating it yields CASSLSPSGPYNEQFF.

This clonotype was recorded many times. V is TRBV20-1 and J is TRBJ2-1; perhaps TRBD2 as D (5 bases). The CDR3 has 13 amino acids. In germline, CDR1 is DFQATT, CDR2 SNEGSKA (reference sequence). Trimming cost V 7 bases and J 10 bases, with 20 bases left between them. The CDR3: CSGERETSGEQFF. CDR3 coding DNA: TGCAGTGGGGAGAGGGAGACCTCGGGAGAGCAGTTCTTC.

By sample share, this clonotype is medium-sized. The gene calls are TRBV20-1 and TRBJ2-7; D tentatively reads TRBD1 or TRBD2 (7 bases each). The CDR3 has 13 amino acids. V was clipped by 6 bases and J by 7 bases, with 19 bases between them. Germline V lookup: CDR1 DFQATT, CDR2 SNEGSKA (reference sequence). CDR3 region: CSAQGGGPQEQYF. The CDR3 coding sequence is TGCAGTGCCCAGGGGGGAGGGCCGCAGGAGCAGTACTTC.

The chain couples TRBV20-1 to TRBJ1-2, with D unresolved. This CDR3 has 11 amino acids. Trimming left V 6 bases short and J 10 bases short, with 15 bases between. Germline V gene lookup returns CDR1 DFQATT and CDR2 SNEGSKA (reference sequence). CDR3 in amino acids: CSAPRVNVYTF. CDR3 bases: TGCAGTGCCCCTCGGGTGAACGTCTACACCTTC.

This chain joins TRBV6-2 or TRBV6-3 and TRBJ1-5; D possibly corresponds to TRBD1 (6 bases). The CDR3 is made up of 16 amino acids. Trimming left V 6 bases short and J 2 bases short, with 17 bases between. Germline CDR1 and CDR2: MNHEY and SVGEGT. The CDR3 bases are TGTGCCAGCAGCCAATCTTCAGGGGCGGGCAATCAGCCCCAGCATTTT. Translated: CASSQSSGAGNQPQHF.

To note about this clonotype: This probably arose from a read error, given a far larger clone one base away. This sequence joins TRBV6-5 and TRBJ2-2; TRBD2 aligns across 9 bases. Germline CDR1 and CDR2: MNHEY and SVGAGI. The CDR3 is made up of 14 amino acids. V was clipped by 10 bases and J by 5 bases; unmatched bases: 8. The CDR3 DNA follows: TGTGCCACTGCGGGGGGGTCGGGGACCGGGGAGCTGTTTTTT. Translated: CATAGGSGTGELFF.

This clonotype is labeled as medium-sized. The chain carries TRBV20-1 and TRBJ1-5; D is unclear. Germline V CDR1 and CDR2: DFQATT, SNEGSKA (reference sequence). This CDR3 spans 16 amino acids. Trimming removed 2 bases from V and 2 bases from J, with 16 bases in between. The DNA of the CDR3 is TGCAGTGCTAGAAGAGGAGCGGATTTGGGCAATCAGCCCCAGCATTTT. This encodes CSARRGADLGNQPQHF.

V gene TRBV27 combines with J gene TRBJ2-7, with 13 bases fitting TRBD2. This CDR3 has 15 residues. V lost 4 bases and J lost 4; bases outside the gene matches: 4. The V gene's germline CDR1 is MNHEY and CDR2 SMNVEV (reference sequence). CDR3 sequence (DNA): TGTGCCAGCAGTTACCGACTAGCGGGAGGTTACGAGCAGTACTTC. The encoded protein is CASSYRLAGGYEQYF.